The clone carrying this TCR beta chain came up many times. Antigen specificity is unknown. On two occasions, one at each of two time points, 6 to 6.5 milliliters of peripheral blood were drawn. The TCR beta CDR3 region was amplified from genomic DNA, with two rounds of multiplex PCR being used for the amplification. Gene-specific TRBV and TRBJ primers were used in PCR round one. TCRdb called the multiplex PCR reads again in MiXCR, with one record for every CDR3 protein. The table has 50,000 to 75,000 distinct CDR3 sequences, less than 30% seen once; the top ten hold around 8.1%. This entry comes from a study of prognosis after radiotherapy for stage I lung cancer. Study overall: SBRT radiotherapy comprised 3 to 5 fractions at a biologically effective dose of at least 100 Gy.

CDR3 length: 15 residues. Per the germline V gene, CDR1 is SEHNR and CDR2 is FQNEAQ (reference sequence). V was pared by 0 bases and J by 5 bases, with 13 bases between. Findings and limits, study-wide: In patients who developed distant metastases, Shannon entropy measured after stereotactic body radiation therapy was lower, and baseline Shannon entropy was not associated with metastases.

This chain joins TRBV7-9 and TRBJ1-2; D possibly corresponds to TRBD1 (6 bases). The specimen was PBMCs, collected before or after stereotactic body radiation therapy (not recorded which). This TCR was sampled from a donor of 50 years or more with non-small cell lung cancer. CDR3 DNA: TGTGCCAGCAGCTTAGCGCGGGGGCGCACTTATGGCTACACCTTC. Its translation is CASSLARGRTYGYTF.